The next 21 T cell receptor beta chains were all read from a single sample in a study of shared clonotypes between healthy human individuals. TCRdb keeps only in-frame clones here, not all; method: immunoSEQ multiplex PCR. Here the sample spans over a million clones, 95% to 99% being singletons. Sequencing was performed on naive CD4+ T cells sorted from blood. This sample's subset: CD45RA+ positively selected. These receptors came from a man aged 30-40 years in good health.

J is TRBJ1-1 and V is TRBV14; 7 bases match TRBD1. The CDR3 covers 16 residues. The germline V gene has CDR1 SGHDN and CDR2 FVKESK. Trimming at V came to 0 bases and at J to 1 base, leaving 5 bases not matched to a gene. The CDR3 region is CASSQDWGQTNTEAFF. The CDR3 bases are TGTGCCAGCAGCCAAGATTGGGGACAGACGAACACTGAAGCTTTCTTT. Combining the CDR3 with reference TRBV14 and TRBJ1-1 gives the whole variable domain EAGVTQFPSHSVIEKGQTVTLRCDPISGHDNLYWYRRVMGKEIKFLLHFVKESKQDESGMPNNRFLAERTGGTYSTLKVQPAELEDSGVYFCASSQDWGQTNTEAFFGQGTRLTVV.

The V call is TRBV7-9, the J call TRBJ2-1; D unclear. The V end lost 4 bases, the J end lost 7 bases, and 8 bases lay between the germline ends. Germline CDR1 and CDR2: SEHNR and FQNEAQ (reference sequence). There are 12 residues in the CDR3. CDR3 amino acids: CASSSSTNEQFF. The CDR3 coding sequence is TGTGCCAGCAGCTCGAGTACGAATGAGCAGTTCTTC.

V is TRBV19 and J is TRBJ2-1; the D is unclear. V shed 3 bases and J shed 9 bases, with 12 bases lying between them. CDR3 size: 13 residues. Germline values: CDR1 LNHDA, CDR2 SQIVND (reference sequence). The CDR3 spells CASSMIGVGEQFF. CDR3 coding DNA: TGTGCCAGTAGTATGATAGGCGTTGGTGAGCAGTTCTTC.

V gene TRBV18 combines with J gene TRBJ2-3, with 7 nucleotides matching TRBD1. V lost 2 bases, J lost 5 bases, and 10 bases stayed unmatched. Germline V gene data show CDR1 as KGHSH and CDR2 as LQKENI. The length of the CDR3 is 16 residues. The CDR3 reads CASSPMAGGPEDTQYF. CDR3 in DNA: TGTGCCAGCTCACCAATGGCAGGGGGTCCCGAAGATACGCAGTATTTT.

This chain connects TRBV6-5 to TRBJ1-2; tentative D call: TRBD1 (5 bases). Germline V gene data show CDR1 as MNHEY and CDR2 as SVGAGI. The V gene lost 6 bases and the J gene lost 1 base, with 12 bases spanning the gap. There are 14 residues in the CDR3. CDR3 in amino acids: CASSLGPSNYGYTF. The CDR3 DNA is TGTGCCAGCAGCCTGGGACCTAGTAACTATGGCTACACCTTC.

The chain joins TRBV7-9 to TRBJ2-1; 7 bases are shared with TRBD2. Germline CDR1 reads SEHNR; CDR2 reads FQNEAQ (reference sequence). This CDR3 contains 17 residues. The V and J ends lost 1 base and 2 bases, in that order; junction bases with no gene match: 8. CDR3: CASSLVGRGRAYNEQFF. The DNA for the CDR3 is TGTGCCAGCAGCTTAGTTGGACGCGGGAGAGCCTACAATGAGCAGTTCTTC.

This clone was seen a single time. V usage is TRBV18 and J usage is TRBJ2-1, with TRBD2 matching over 7 bases. The germline V gene encodes CDR1 KGHSH and CDR2 LQKENI. J was trimmed by 8 bases and V by 0 bases; bases with no gene match: 7. The length of the CDR3 is 15 residues. In nucleotides, the CDR3 is TGTGCCAGCTCACCACCTGCGGGAGCGTGGGATGAGCAGTTCTTC. Its translation: CASSPPAGAWDEQFF.

This chain joins TRBV10-3 and TRBJ1-2; possible D gene TRBD1, 5 bases. The CDR3 has 15 amino acids. Germline assignment: CDR1 ENHRY and CDR2 SYGVKD. Trimming cost V 0 bases and J 3 bases, with 11 bases left between them. The DNA for the CDR3 is TGTGCCATCAGTGAGTCGCCGGGGGGAGACTATGGCTACACCTTC. Its translation is CAISESPGGDYGYTF.

The chain recombines TRBV28 with TRBJ2-5; 10 positions agree with TRBD1. The V gene end was trimmed by 6 bases and the J gene end by 1 base; junction bases not matched to a gene: 11. Germline V gene lookup returns CDR1 MDHEN and CDR2 SYDVKM. CDR3 length: 17 residues. As DNA, the CDR3 is TGTGCCAGCAGCACCGGGACAGGGGTTCCAGGCCAAGAGACCCAGTACTTC. This translates into CASSTGTGVPGQETQYF.

This chain uses TRBV29-1 with TRBJ2-4; 12 bases map to TRBD1. This CDR3 is built from 14 residues. Germline-derived CDR1 and CDR2 are SQVTM and ANQGSEA. V shed 3 bases and J 4 bases; nucleotides not matched to a gene: 1. The CDR3: CSVEGQGAKNIQYF. The CDR3 bases are TGCAGCGTTGAGGGACAGGGGGCGAAAAACATTCAGTACTTC.

The CDR3 sequence is CASSSGEGAAYEQYF. The CDR3 DNA is TGTGCCAGCAGTTCCGGGGAGGGGGCGGCCTACGAGCAGTACTTC. The chain combines TRBV28 with TRBJ2-7; D tentatively fits TRBD1 or TRBD2 (7 bases each). Germline V gives CDR1 MDHEN, CDR2 SYDVKM. There are 15 residues in the CDR3. The V end lost 4 bases, the J end lost 2 bases, and 15 bases lay between the germline ends.

As to this clone: The junction does not match germline at one end; this may be a read error. This chain's CDR3 is CANSLNYEQYF. The CDR3 DNA reads as TGTGCCAACAGTTTAAATTACGAGCAGTACTTC. V gene TRBV28 combines with J gene TRBJ2-7; no clear D. This CDR3 spans 11 amino acids. Germline V gives CDR1 MDHEN, CDR2 SYDVKM.

Details on this clone: Other DNA sequences in this specimen translate into the identical CDR3. The chain combines TRBV18 with TRBJ2-2; D tentatively fits TRBD1 or TRBD2 (5 bases each). CDR3 length: 16 amino acids. The germline gives CDR1 KGHSH, CDR2 LQKENI. V shed 1 base and J shed 1 base, with 10 bases lying between them. The CDR3 sequence: CASSPLPGRNTGELFF. The CDR3 DNA is TGTGCCAGCTCACCACTGCCAGGGAGGAACACCGGGGAGCTGTTTTTT.

The chain recombines TRBV4-3 with TRBJ2-2; D possibly corresponds to TRBD2 (6 bases). Germline V gives CDR1 LGHNA, CDR2 YSLEER. This CDR3 contains 13 residues. Trimming stripped 4 bases from V and 4 bases from J, with 7 bases between. The chain's CDR3 is CASSRRGTGELFF. CDR3 sequence (DNA): TGCGCCAGCAGCCGGCGGGGCACCGGGGAGCTGTTTTTT.

CDR3 residues: CASSGGLLGGLSYEQYF. The CDR3 DNA reads as TGCGCCAGCAGCGGTGGACTCCTCGGAGGGCTGTCGTACGAGCAGTACTTC. The chain carries TRBV5-1 and TRBJ2-7, with D perhaps matching TRBD2 (6 bases). Trimming removed 4 bases at V and 4 bases at J, with 24 bases between. The CDR3 is made up of 17 amino acids. CDR1 SGHRS and CDR2 YFSETQ come from the germline V gene.

The chain links TRBV9 to TRBJ2-7; tentative D call: TRBD2 (5 bases). V lost 0 bases and J 2 bases, leaving 9 bases between the germline ends. CDR1 is SGDLS, CDR2 YYNGEE, per germline. The CDR3 runs 14 residues. The CDR3 sequence is CASSVDQAAYEQYF. Written as DNA, the CDR3 is TGTGCCAGCAGCGTAGACCAAGCGGCCTACGAGCAGTACTTC.

The chain employs TRBV7-2 and TRBJ2-5; 7 bases fit TRBD1. Trimming cost V 4 bases and J 2 bases; bases outside gene matches: 10. The germline gives CDR1 SGHTA, CDR2 FQGNSA. The CDR3 consists of 16 residues. The DNA of the CDR3 is TGTGCCAGCAGCTCCCAAAGGGACAGCTTACAAGAGACCCAGTACTTC. Its protein product is CASSSQRDSLQETQYF.

The rearrangement links TRBV9 to TRBJ1-2; 9 bases map to TRBD1. After removal of 4 bases from V and 3 bases from J, the junction contained 4 bases not matched to a gene. Looked up from germline, CDR1 is SGDLS and CDR2 is YYNGEE. The CDR3 has 14 amino acids. In nucleotides, the CDR3 is TGTGCCAGCAGCCCCAGACAGGGGGACTATGGCTACACCTTC. Its translation is CASSPRQGDYGYTF.

This chain connects TRBV5-1 to TRBJ1-5; tentative D call: TRBD1 (5 bases). The V end lost 5 bases, the J end lost 0 bases, and 6 bases lay between the germline ends. The germline gives CDR1 SGHRS, CDR2 YFSETQ. CDR3 size: 13 residues. CDR3 region: CASRGDSNQPQHF. Here the CDR3 DNA reads TGCGCCAGCAGAGGGGATAGCAATCAGCCCCAGCATTTT.

The rearrangement joins TRBV10-2 to TRBJ2-1, with D possibly being TRBD2 (6 bases). Trimming removed 0 bases from V and 6 bases from J, with 9 bases in between. CDR1 is WSHSY and CDR2 is SAAADI in the germline V gene. This CDR3 contains 14 residues. The CDR3 bases are TGCGCCAGCAGTGAGTCGGGAGGTACCAATGAGCAGTTCTTC. Its protein is CASSESGGTNEQFF.

The V and J genes are TRBV10-3 and TRBJ1-4; D unclear. CDR1 is ENHRY and CDR2 is SYGVKD in the germline V gene. CDR3 length: 12 residues. V lost 4 bases, J lost 7 bases, and 7 bases lay in between. The CDR3 protein is CAISVIGEKLFF. CDR3 DNA: TGTGCCATCAGTGTCATTGGTGAAAAACTGTTTTTT.